These T cell receptor beta chains were read from a single sample in a study of human T cells and chemical hapten exposure. One entry per CDR3 protein, called by TCRdb with MiXCR from the RACE reads. This sample has over 100,000 distinct CDR3 sequences, with roughly a tenth found just once. This specimen was whole blood, taken in connection with sensitization to the hapten diphenylcyclopropenone (DPC). The receptors here all came from a woman between 35 and 50 years old with alopecia areata. Some clones in this sample may be carry-over from other donors' samples. Each CDR3 is given with its conserved first and last residue. D genes are given only for firm matches. The size of a clone is reported for some rows only, either as once, few or many, or as a class for expanded clones.

V gene	D gene	clone size	J gene	CDR3 DNA	CDR3 protein
TRBV7-8	-	many	TRBJ2-7	TGTGCCAGCAGCTTAGTTTGGAGGAGTGGAACCCCGGCCTACGAGCAGTACTTC	CASSLVWRSGTPAYEQYF
TRBV4-3	-	few	TRBJ1-6	TGCGCCAGCAGCCAAGAAGGGTCTGCGGGATATAATTCACCCCTCCACTTT	CASSQEGSAGYNSPLHF
TRBV28	TRBD1	many	TRBJ2-1	TGTGCCAGCAAACAGGGGAGAGGCGAGCAGTTCTTC	CASKQGRGEQFF
TRBV30	TRBD1	many	TRBJ2-1	TGTGCCTCGGACAGGGATGCCTACAATGAGCAGTTCTTC	CASDRDAYNEQFF
TRBV7-2	-	-	TRBJ2-3	TGTGCCAGCAGCTTCCCGAGAGATACGCAGTATTTT	CASSFPRDTQYF
TRBV4-3	-	many	TRBJ2-6	TGCGCCAGCAGCCAAGCTGGGGCCAACGTCCTGACTTTC	CASSQAGANVLTF
TRBV29-1	-	once	TRBJ2-7	TGCAGCGTTGACCCAGGGTCCTACGAGCAGTACTTC	CSVDPGSYEQYF
TRBV5-1	TRBD1	few	TRBJ2-3	TGCGCCAGCAGCACGGAAGACAGGGTACAGGATACGCAGTATTTT	CASSTEDRVQDTQYF
TRBV5-4	-	few	TRBJ2-1	TGTGCCAGCAGCTTTGACAACTACAATGAGCAGTTCTTC	CASSFDNYNEQFF
TRBV6-5	TRBD2	-	TRBJ2-5	TGTGCCAGCAGCCGTCAACCGGGACTAGCGGGGGACCCAGAGACCCAGTACTTC	CASSRQPGLAGDPETQYF
TRBV29-1	TRBD1	many	TRBJ1-1	TGCAGCGCACGACAGGGGGACTCGAACACTGAAGCTTTCTTT	CSARQGDSNTEAFF
TRBV12-3/TRBV12-4	TRBD2	once	TRBJ2-1	TGTGCCAGCAGTTTTGGCGGGAGCCGCTACAATGAGCAGTTCTTC	CASSFGGSRYNEQFF
TRBV5-6	-	few	TRBJ1-5	TGTGCCAGCAGCTTGCCGTATCAGCCCCAGCATTTT	CASSLPYQPQHF
TRBV15	-	-	TRBJ2-7	TGTGCCACCAGCACAGGACGGAGTTTTGACCACGAGCAGTACTTC	CATSTGRSFDHEQYF
TRBV9	TRBD2	many	TRBJ2-1	TGTGCCAGCAGCTCCCCGCCGACTAGCGGGGGGGCCCCTGAGCAGTTCTTC	CASSSPPTSGGAPEQFF
TRBV12-3/TRBV12-4	-	many	TRBJ2-2	TGTGCCAGCAGACCGAGACGCGCCGGGGAGCTGTTTTTT	CASRPRRAGELFF
TRBV4-2	-	many	TRBJ2-7	TGTGCCAGCAGCCAACCCTCCGGGCACGAGCAGTACTTC	CASSQPSGHEQYF
TRBV20-1	-	few	TRBJ2-1	TGCAGTGCTAGGAGGCCTAGCGCGTTGTACAATGAGCAGTTCTTC	CSARRPSALYNEQFF
TRBV28	-	-	TRBJ2-3	TGTGCCAGCAGTTTATTACAGGGAACCACAGATACGCAGTATTTT	CASSLLQGTTDTQYF
TRBV7-2	-	-	TRBJ1-5	TGTGCCAGCAGCTTAGGATACGCAGGGGTTCAGCCCCAGCATTTT	CASSLGYAGVQPQHF
TRBV28	-	-	TRBJ2-1	TGTGCCAGCAGTTTATTAGGAATGAACAATGAGCAGTTCTTC	CASSLLGMNNEQFF
TRBV11-2	-	many	TRBJ1-4	TGTGCCAGCAGCTCCTTGCAGCCTAATGAAAAACTGTTTTTT	CASSSLQPNEKLFF
TRBV9	TRBD2	-	TRBJ2-1	TGTGCCAGCAGCGATGATTTGGGGACTAGCGGCCACAATGAGCAGTTCTTC	CASSDDLGTSGHNEQFF
TRBV4-2	-	-	TRBJ2-7	TGTGCCAGCAGCCACGCCAGCTCCTACGAGCAGTACTTC	CASSHASSYEQYF
TRBV11-2	TRBD2	-	TRBJ2-7	TGTGCCAGCAGCCCACGATTACTAGCGGGGGTCAACTACGAGCAGTACTTC	CASSPRLLAGVNYEQYF
TRBV11-2	-	-	TRBJ2-1	TGTGCCAGCACCCCAGACAGGCTTTGGAATGAGCAGTTCTTC	CASTPDRLWNEQFF
TRBV7-2	-	many	TRBJ2-4	TGTGCCAGCAGCACTCGCGGGTTGACCAAAAACATTCAGTACTTC	CASSTRGLTKNIQYF
TRBV7-6	-	few	TRBJ1-2	TGTGCCAGCAGCTTTGGGGGGCACCGCTACACCTTC	CASSFGGHRYTF